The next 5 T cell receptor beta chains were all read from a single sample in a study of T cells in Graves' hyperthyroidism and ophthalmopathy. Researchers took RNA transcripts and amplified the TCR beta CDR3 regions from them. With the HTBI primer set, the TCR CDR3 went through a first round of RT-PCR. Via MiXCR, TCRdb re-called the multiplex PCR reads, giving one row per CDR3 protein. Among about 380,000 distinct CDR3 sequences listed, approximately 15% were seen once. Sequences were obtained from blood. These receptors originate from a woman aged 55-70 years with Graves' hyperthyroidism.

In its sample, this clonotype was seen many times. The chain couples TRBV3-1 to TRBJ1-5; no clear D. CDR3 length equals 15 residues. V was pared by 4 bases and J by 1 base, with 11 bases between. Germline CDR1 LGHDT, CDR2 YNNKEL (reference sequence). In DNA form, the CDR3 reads TGTGCCAGCAGCCCCCGATATGGGAGCAATCAGCCCCAGCATTTT. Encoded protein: CASSPRYGSNQPQHF. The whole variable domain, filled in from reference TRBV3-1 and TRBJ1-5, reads DTAVSQTPKYLVTQMGNDKSIKCEQNLGHDTMYWYKQDSKKFLKIMFSYNNKELIINETVPNRFSPKSPDKAHLNLHINSLELGDSAVYFCASSPRYGSNQPQHFGDGTRLSIL.

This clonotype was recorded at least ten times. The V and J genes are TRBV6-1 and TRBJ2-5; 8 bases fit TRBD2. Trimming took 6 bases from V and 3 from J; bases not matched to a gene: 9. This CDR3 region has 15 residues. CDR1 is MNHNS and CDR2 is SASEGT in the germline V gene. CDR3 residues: CASRPPGGNKETQYF. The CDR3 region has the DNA TGTGCCAGCAGACCCCCGGGGGGGAACAAAGAGACCCAGTACTTC.

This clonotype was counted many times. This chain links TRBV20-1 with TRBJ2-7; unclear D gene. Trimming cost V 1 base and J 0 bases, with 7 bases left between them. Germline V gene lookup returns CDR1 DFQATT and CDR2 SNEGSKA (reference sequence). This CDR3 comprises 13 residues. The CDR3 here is CSARVPSSYEQYF. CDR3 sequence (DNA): TGCAGTGCTAGAGTCCCGAGCTCCTACGAGCAGTACTTC.

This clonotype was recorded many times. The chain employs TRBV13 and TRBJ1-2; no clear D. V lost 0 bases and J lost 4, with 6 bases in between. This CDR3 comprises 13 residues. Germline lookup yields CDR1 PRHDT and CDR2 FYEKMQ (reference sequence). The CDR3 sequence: CASSLGQTYGYTF. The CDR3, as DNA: TGTGCCAGCAGCTTAGGTCAGACCTATGGCTACACCTTC. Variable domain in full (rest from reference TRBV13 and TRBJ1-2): AAGVIQSPRHLIKEKRETATLKCYPIPRHDTVYWYQQGPGQDPQFLISFYEKMQSDKGSIPDRFSAQQFSDYHSELNMSSLELGDSALYFCASSLGQTYGYTFGSGTRLTVV.

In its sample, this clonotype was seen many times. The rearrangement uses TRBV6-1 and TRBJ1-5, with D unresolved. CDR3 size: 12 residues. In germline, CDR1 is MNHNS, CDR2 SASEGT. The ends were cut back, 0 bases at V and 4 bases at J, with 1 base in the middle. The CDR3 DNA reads TGTGCCAGCAGTGAAGCAAATCAGCCCCAGCATTTT. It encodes CASSEANQPQHF.